The rows below give T cell receptor beta chains drawn from one sample of a study of blood T cell repertoires in COVID-19. Using immunoSEQ multiplex PCR, the repertoire was profiled, and TCRdb retains in-frame clones only, with some absent. The table records roughly 38,000 clones, over 75% of them present only once. The sample comprised peripheral blood. Receptors were obtained from a woman in her sixties or seventies with acute or convalescent COVID-19. Both conserved end residues are part of each CDR3. Fields, in order: J gene, D gene, V gene, clone size, CDR3 DNA, CDR3 protein. A D gene is named only where the DNA matches it firmly. The size of a clone is reported for some rows only, either as once, few or many, or as a class for expanded clones.

j_call: TRBJ2-5
d_call: NA
v_call: TRBV7-9
clone_size: NA
cdr3_nt: TGTGCCAGCAGCTCGGACAGTAGACAAGAGACCCAGTACTTC
cdr3_aa: CASSSDSRQETQYF

j_call: TRBJ1-5
d_call: NA
v_call: TRBV2
clone_size: few
cdr3_nt: TGTGCCAGCACGGGACAAAGCAATCAGCCCCAGCATTTT
cdr3_aa: CASTGQSNQPQHF

j_call: TRBJ2-4
d_call: TRBD2
v_call: TRBV27
clone_size: NA
cdr3_nt: TGTGCCAGCAGTTTATCCGGACTAGTTGGAAACATTCAGTACTTC
cdr3_aa: CASSLSGLVGNIQYF

j_call: TRBJ1-1
d_call: NA
v_call: TRBV7-2
clone_size: NA
cdr3_nt: TGTGCCAGCAGCCAGACGGGGGGGGTGAACACTGAAGCTTTCTTT
cdr3_aa: CASSQTGGVNTEAFF

j_call: TRBJ2-6
d_call: NA
v_call: TRBV7-6
clone_size: NA
cdr3_nt: TGTGCCAGCAGCGGCCTGAAGGGGCTTGGGGCCAACGTCCTGACTTTC
cdr3_aa: CASSGLKGLGANVLTF

j_call: TRBJ2-4
d_call: NA
v_call: TRBV5-1
clone_size: few
cdr3_nt: TGCGCCAGCAGCTTGGGGCAGCGCGAAAACATTCAGTACTTC
cdr3_aa: CASSLGQRENIQYF

j_call: TRBJ2-2
d_call: NA
v_call: TRBV12-3/TRBV12-4
clone_size: NA
cdr3_nt: TGTGCCAGCAGTTCCGAACTTGAAAGGGAGCTGTTTTTT
cdr3_aa: CASSSELERELFF

j_call: TRBJ2-3
d_call: NA
v_call: TRBV11-3
clone_size: NA
cdr3_nt: TGTGCCAGCAGCTCCGGACAGACAGATACGCAGTATTTT
cdr3_aa: CASSSGQTDTQYF

j_call: TRBJ1-6
d_call: NA
v_call: TRBV15
clone_size: NA
cdr3_nt: TGTGCCACCAGCAGAGGGTCTACCGGGGGTTCACCCCTCCACTTT
cdr3_aa: CATSRGSTGGSPLHF

j_call: TRBJ2-1
d_call: TRBD2
v_call: TRBV19
clone_size: NA
cdr3_nt: TGTGCCAGCGGGGGGGCCGCGGAGCAGTTCTTC
cdr3_aa: CASGGAAEQFF

j_call: TRBJ2-1
d_call: NA
v_call: TRBV11-2
clone_size: NA
cdr3_nt: TGTGCCAGCAGCTTAGTACAGGGCGGGCAGTTCTTC
cdr3_aa: CASSLVQGGQFF

j_call: TRBJ1-6
d_call: TRBD1
v_call: TRBV29-1
clone_size: NA
cdr3_nt: TGCAGCACAGGGGGGGTTTATGAGGATTCACCCCTCCACTTT
cdr3_aa: CSTGGVYEDSPLHF

j_call: TRBJ1-1
d_call: TRBD1
v_call: TRBV5-4
clone_size: NA
cdr3_nt: TGTGCCAGCAGTTTGGACAGGGTAGGGGCCACTGAAGCTTTCTTT
cdr3_aa: CASSLDRVGATEAFF

j_call: TRBJ2-1
d_call: TRBD2
v_call: TRBV7-3
clone_size: few
cdr3_nt: TGTGCCAGCAGCTTTGGGACTATCAGCTCCTACAATGAGCAGTTCTTC
cdr3_aa: CASSFGTISSYNEQFF

j_call: TRBJ2-2
d_call: NA
v_call: TRBV6-5
clone_size: NA
cdr3_nt: TGTGCCAGCAGTTACGTCGAGGGGGAGCTGTTTTTT
cdr3_aa: CASSYVEGELFF

j_call: TRBJ1-1
d_call: NA
v_call: TRBV29-1
clone_size: NA
cdr3_nt: TGCAGCGTTCGTCCTTTGAACACTGAAGCTTTCTTT
cdr3_aa: CSVRPLNTEAFF

j_call: TRBJ2-3
d_call: NA
v_call: TRBV4-1
clone_size: NA
cdr3_nt: TGCGCCAGCAGCGGGAGTTCAGATACGCAGTATTTT
cdr3_aa: CASSGSSDTQYF

j_call: TRBJ2-1
d_call: TRBD1
v_call: TRBV29-1
clone_size: NA
cdr3_nt: TGCAGCGTTTCCGGGACAGGGAAGTCGAATGAGCAGTTCTTC
cdr3_aa: CSVSGTGKSNEQFF

j_call: TRBJ1-3
d_call: NA
v_call: TRBV7-8
clone_size: NA
cdr3_nt: TGTGCCAGCAGCTTAGGGCAGCGTGGAAACACCATATATTTT
cdr3_aa: CASSLGQRGNTIYF

j_call: TRBJ2-1
d_call: TRBD2
v_call: TRBV9
clone_size: NA
cdr3_nt: TGTGCCAGCAGCCCGGGACTAGCGGCTAACTCCTACAATGAGCAGTTCTTC
cdr3_aa: CASSPGLAANSYNEQFF

j_call: TRBJ2-1
d_call: NA
v_call: TRBV27
clone_size: NA
cdr3_nt: TGTGCCAGCAGTCGGGGGATTAGCTCCTACAATGAGCAGTTCTTC
cdr3_aa: CASSRGISSYNEQFF

j_call: TRBJ1-1
d_call: NA
v_call: TRBV6-5
clone_size: NA
cdr3_nt: TGTGCCAGCAGTTACCGTAGACTTCTCACTGAAGCTTTCTTT
cdr3_aa: CASSYRRLLTEAFF

j_call: TRBJ2-3
d_call: TRBD2
v_call: TRBV7-2
clone_size: NA
cdr3_nt: TGTGCCAGCAGCCCTCGGGGGGGAGCTACAGATACGCAGTATTTT
cdr3_aa: CASSPRGGATDTQYF

j_call: TRBJ2-3
d_call: TRBD2
v_call: TRBV29-1
clone_size: NA
cdr3_nt: TGCAGCGTTCGACTAGCGTCGGATACGCAATATTTT
cdr3_aa: CSVRLASDTQYF

j_call: TRBJ1-1
d_call: NA
v_call: TRBV19
clone_size: few
cdr3_nt: TGTGCCAGTAGAACTTTTGGTGAAGCTTTCTTT
cdr3_aa: CASRTFGEAFF

j_call: TRBJ2-2
d_call: TRBD2
v_call: TRBV6-4
clone_size: NA
cdr3_nt: TGTGCCAGCAGTGATTCGGGGGGGAACACCGGGGAGCTGTTTTTT
cdr3_aa: CASSDSGGNTGELFF

j_call: TRBJ1-1
d_call: TRBD1
v_call: TRBV7-6
clone_size: NA
cdr3_nt: TGTGCCAGCAGCCCCGGACAGGGGGTTACTGAAGCTTTCTTT
cdr3_aa: CASSPGQGVTEAFF

j_call: TRBJ2-5
d_call: NA
v_call: TRBV7-8
clone_size: NA
cdr3_nt: TGTGCCAGCAGCTTAGAGAGGGTCGGCGGGACCCAGTACTTC
cdr3_aa: CASSLERVGGTQYF

j_call: TRBJ2-5
d_call: TRBD2
v_call: TRBV10-3
clone_size: NA
cdr3_nt: TGTGCCATCAGTGCACCGGGAGGGGAGACCCAGTACTTC
cdr3_aa: CAISAPGGETQYF

j_call: TRBJ2-3
d_call: NA
v_call: TRBV12-3/TRBV12-4
clone_size: NA
cdr3_nt: TGTGCCAGCAGTTTGGGCAGCACAGATACGCAGTATTTT
cdr3_aa: CASSLGSTDTQYF